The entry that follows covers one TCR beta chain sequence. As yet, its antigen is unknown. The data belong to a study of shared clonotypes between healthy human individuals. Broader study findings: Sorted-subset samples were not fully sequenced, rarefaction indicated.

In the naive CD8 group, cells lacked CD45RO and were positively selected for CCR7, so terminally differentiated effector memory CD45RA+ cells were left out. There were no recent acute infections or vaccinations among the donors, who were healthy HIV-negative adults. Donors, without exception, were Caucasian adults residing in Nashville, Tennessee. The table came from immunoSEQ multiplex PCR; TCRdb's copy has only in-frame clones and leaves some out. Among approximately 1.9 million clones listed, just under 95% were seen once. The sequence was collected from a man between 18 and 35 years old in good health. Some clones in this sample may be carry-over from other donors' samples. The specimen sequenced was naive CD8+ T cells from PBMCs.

The CDR3 sequence is CASSYAEGPDTQYF. CDR3 nucleotides: TGTGCCAGTAGTTACGCTGAGGGCCCAGATACGCAGTATTTT. This chain links TRBV19 with TRBJ2-3; a possible D gene is TRBD2 (5 bases). Trimming stripped 5 bases from V and 4 bases from J, with 13 bases between. The CDR3 is 14 amino acids. The germline V gene has CDR1 LNHDA and CDR2 SQIVND (reference sequence).